This T cell receptor (beta chain) came from a study of T cell responses to AZD1222 COVID-19 vaccine. The wider study: Analyses pooled second doses at about 4 or about 12 weeks.

Assay used: immunoSEQ multiplex PCR; TCRdb lists only in-frame clones, some missing. The table shows 110,000 to 150,000 clones, with about 93% occurring only once. Remarks on this clone: Its antigen is unidentified.

Findings and caveats of the study: Among the donors, most were white British and more were female, and clonal diversity was possibly underestimated.

The sample in question was peripheral blood, obtained on day 0 of AZD1222 vaccination. This clonotype was obtained from an adult in good health.

This CDR3 reads CASSWTGSEKLFF. The CDR3 DNA reads as TGTGCCAGTAGTTGGACAGGGAGTGAAAAACTGTTTTTT. The chain couples TRBV19 to TRBJ1-4; TRBD1 matches 8 bases. The CDR3 runs 13 residues. Germline V gene data show CDR1 as LNHDA and CDR2 as SQIVND (reference sequence). J gave up 7 bases and V 5 bases, and 3 bases lay outside the gene matches.